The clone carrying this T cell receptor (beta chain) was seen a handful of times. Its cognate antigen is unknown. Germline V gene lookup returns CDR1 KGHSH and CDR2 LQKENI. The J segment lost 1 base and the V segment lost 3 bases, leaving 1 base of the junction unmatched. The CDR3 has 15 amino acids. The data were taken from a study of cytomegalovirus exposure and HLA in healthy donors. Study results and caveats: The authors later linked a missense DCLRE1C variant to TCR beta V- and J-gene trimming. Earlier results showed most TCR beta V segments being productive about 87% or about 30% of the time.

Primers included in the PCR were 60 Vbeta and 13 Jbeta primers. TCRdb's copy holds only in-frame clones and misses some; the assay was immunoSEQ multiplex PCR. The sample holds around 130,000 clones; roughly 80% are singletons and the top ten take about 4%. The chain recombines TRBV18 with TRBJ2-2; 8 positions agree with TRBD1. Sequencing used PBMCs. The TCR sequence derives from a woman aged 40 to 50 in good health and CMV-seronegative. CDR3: CASSPGQGNTGELFF. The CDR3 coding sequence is TGTGCCAGCTCACCCGGACAGGGGAACACCGGGGAGCTGTTTTTT.